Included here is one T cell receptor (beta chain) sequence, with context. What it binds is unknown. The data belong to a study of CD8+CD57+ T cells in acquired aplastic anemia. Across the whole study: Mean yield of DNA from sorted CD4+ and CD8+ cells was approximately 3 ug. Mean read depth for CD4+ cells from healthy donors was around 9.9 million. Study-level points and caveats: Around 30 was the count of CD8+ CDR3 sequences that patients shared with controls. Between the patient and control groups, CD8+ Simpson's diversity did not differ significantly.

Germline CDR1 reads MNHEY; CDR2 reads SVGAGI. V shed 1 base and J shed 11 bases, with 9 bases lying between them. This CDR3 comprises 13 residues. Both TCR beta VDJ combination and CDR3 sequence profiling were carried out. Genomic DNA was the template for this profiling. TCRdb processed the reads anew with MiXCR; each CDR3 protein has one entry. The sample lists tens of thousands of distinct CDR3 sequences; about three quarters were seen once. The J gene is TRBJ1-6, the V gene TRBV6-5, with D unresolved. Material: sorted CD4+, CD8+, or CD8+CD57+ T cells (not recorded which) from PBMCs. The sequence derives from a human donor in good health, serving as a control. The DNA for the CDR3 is TGTGCCAGCAGTTACTTTGGTACTCCACCCCTCCACTTT. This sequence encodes CASSYFGTPPLHF.